Shown below are 3 T cell receptor beta chains from a single sample sequenced in a study of shared clonotypes between healthy human individuals. Here immunoSEQ multiplex PCR was the method, and the copy in TCRdb shows in-frame clones only, minus some. The repertoire holds some 1.5 million clones, with 95% to 99% as singletons. The sequencing sample was made of naive CD4+ T cells sorted from blood. Subset meaning: CD45RA+ positively selected. These receptors came from a man between 25 and 39 years old in good health.

The V gene is TRBV5-4, the J gene TRBJ2-7; D perhaps matches TRBD2 (5 bases). V lost 6 bases to trimming and J lost 2 bases, with 12 bases between them. Germline V gives CDR1 SGHNT, CDR2 YYREEE (reference sequence). The CDR3 loop spans 13 amino acids. The CDR3 sequence is CASTGRGTYEQYF. The CDR3 DNA sequence: TGTGCCAGCACCGGACGGGGAACCTACGAGCAGTACTTC.

This clone was seen once. Different DNA sequences within this sample yield the same CDR3. The V and J genes are TRBV20-1 and TRBJ2-5, with D hard to call. With 1 base removed from V and 3 bases from J, the gap between germline ends came to 3 bases. The CDR3 is 11 residues long. Germline CDR1 is DFQATT and CDR2 is SNEGSKA (reference sequence). The CDR3 nucleotides are TGCAGTGCTAGAGTAGAAGAGACCCAGTACTTC. Residues: CSARVEETQYF.

This chain links TRBV5-8 with TRBJ1-5; maybe TRBD1 (5 bases). The CDR3 loop spans 13 amino acids. Germline CDR1 SGHTS, CDR2 YDEGEE. Trimming pared 2 bases from V and 7 bases from J, leaving 10 bases between. CDR3: CASSFLTVQPQHF. The CDR3 nucleotides are TGTGCCAGCAGCTTCTTGACAGTCCAGCCCCAGCATTTT.